This record covers a single T cell receptor beta chain. Per the original methods: Scientists estimated how many nucleated cells there were by amplifying reference gene primers. The assay was immunoSEQ multiplex PCR, and TCRdb's table has in-frame clones only and misses some. V and J calls and clone size follow that table, whereas D and trimming were derived from the DNA. The profile covers 150,000 or so clones, with roughly 89% appearing a single time and 2.5% to 3% taken by the ten largest. The data were taken from a study of blood T cell repertoires in COVID-19. About the research overall: Donors in the United States, Italy and Spain gave samples during acute or convalescent COVID-19. The cDNA or gDNA used as material had been derived from T cells, B-cell-depleted T cells, or PBMCs.

Trimming removed 3 bases from V and 8 bases from J; junction bases left unmatched: 6. Germline V gene data show CDR1 as SEHNR and CDR2 as FQNEAQ (reference sequence). The CDR3 length is 15 residues. The chain couples TRBV7-9 to TRBJ1-4, with 10 bases aligning to TRBD1. This TCR derives from a man aged 60 to 69 with active or convalescent COVID-19. The material sequenced was peripheral blood. The CDR3 DNA sequence: TGTGCCAGCAGCTTTCGGACAGGGGGAAGAGAAAAACTGTTTTTT. It encodes CASSFRTGGREKLFF.